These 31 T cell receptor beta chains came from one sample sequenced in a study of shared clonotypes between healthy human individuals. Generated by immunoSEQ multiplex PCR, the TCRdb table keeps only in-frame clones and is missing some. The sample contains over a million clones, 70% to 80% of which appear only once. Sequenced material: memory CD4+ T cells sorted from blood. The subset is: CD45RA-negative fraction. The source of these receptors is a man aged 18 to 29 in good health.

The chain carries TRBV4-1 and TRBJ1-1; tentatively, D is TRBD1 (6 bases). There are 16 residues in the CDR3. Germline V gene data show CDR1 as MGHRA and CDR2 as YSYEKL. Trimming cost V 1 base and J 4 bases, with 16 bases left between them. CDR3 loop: CASSQVGGGRPTEAFF. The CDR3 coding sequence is TGCGCCAGCAGCCAAGTAGGAGGGGGGCGACCCACTGAAGCTTTCTTT.

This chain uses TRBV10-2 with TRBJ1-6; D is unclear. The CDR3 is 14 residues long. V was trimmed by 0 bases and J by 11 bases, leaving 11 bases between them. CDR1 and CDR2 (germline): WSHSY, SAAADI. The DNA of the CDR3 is TGCGCCAGCAGTGAGTCGACTCCCGGGACACCCCTCCACTTT. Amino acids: CASSESTPGTPLHF.

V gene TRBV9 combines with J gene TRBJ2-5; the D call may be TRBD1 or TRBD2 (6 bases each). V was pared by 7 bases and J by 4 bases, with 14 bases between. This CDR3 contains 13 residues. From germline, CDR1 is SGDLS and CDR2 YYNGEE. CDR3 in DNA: TGTGCCAGCTCAAGGGGGGTCTTAGAGACCCAGTACTTC. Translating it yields CASSRGVLETQYF.

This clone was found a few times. The CDR3 bases are TGCGCCAGCAGCCAAGGAGCAGGGGCCTGGGCCTCAAATGAAAAACTGTTTTTT. This encodes CASSQGAGAWASNEKLFF. The V call is TRBV4-1, the J call TRBJ1-4; maybe TRBD1 (6 bases). V dropped 1 base and J dropped 5 bases, with 20 bases sitting between them. Germline CDR1 reads MGHRA; CDR2 reads YSYEKL. The CDR3 has 18 residues.

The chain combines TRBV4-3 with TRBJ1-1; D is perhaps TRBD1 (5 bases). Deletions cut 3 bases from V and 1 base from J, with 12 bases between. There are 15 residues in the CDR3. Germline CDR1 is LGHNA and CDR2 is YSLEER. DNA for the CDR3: TGCGCCAGCAGCCAGACCCGTGGGGGGAACACTGAAGCTTTCTTT. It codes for CASSQTRGGNTEAFF.

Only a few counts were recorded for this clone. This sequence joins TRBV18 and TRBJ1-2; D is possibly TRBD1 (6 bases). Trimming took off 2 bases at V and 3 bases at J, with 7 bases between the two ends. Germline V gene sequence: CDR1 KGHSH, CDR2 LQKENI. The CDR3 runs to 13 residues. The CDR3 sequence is CASSPAGDYGYTF. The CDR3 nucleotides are TGTGCCAGCTCACCAGCAGGGGACTATGGCTACACCTTC.

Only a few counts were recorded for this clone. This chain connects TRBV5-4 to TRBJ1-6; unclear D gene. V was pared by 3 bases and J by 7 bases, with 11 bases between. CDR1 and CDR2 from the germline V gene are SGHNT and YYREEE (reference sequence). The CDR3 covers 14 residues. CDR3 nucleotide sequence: TGTGCCAGCAGCTACCGGGATGCCAATTCACCCCTCCACTTT. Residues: CASSYRDANSPLHF.

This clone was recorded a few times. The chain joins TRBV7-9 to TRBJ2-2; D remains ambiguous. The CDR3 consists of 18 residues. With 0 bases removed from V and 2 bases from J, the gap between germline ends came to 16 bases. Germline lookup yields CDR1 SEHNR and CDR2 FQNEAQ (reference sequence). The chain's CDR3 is CASSLALGRPENTGELFF. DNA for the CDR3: TGTGCCAGCAGCTTAGCTCTTGGCAGGCCAGAAAACACCGGGGAGCTGTTTTTT.

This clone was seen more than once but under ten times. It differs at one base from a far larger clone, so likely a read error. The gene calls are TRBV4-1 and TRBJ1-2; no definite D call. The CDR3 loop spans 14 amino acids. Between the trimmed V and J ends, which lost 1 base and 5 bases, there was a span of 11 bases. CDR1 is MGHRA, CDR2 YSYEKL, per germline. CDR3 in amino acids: CASSQAQNRYGYTF. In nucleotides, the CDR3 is TGCGCCAGCAGCCAAGCCCAGAACAGATATGGCTACACCTTC.

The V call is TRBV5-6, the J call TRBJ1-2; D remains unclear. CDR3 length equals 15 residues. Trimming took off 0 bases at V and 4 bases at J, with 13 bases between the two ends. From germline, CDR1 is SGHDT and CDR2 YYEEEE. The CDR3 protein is CASSLAGLEGYGYTF. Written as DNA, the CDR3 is TGTGCCAGCAGCTTGGCCGGCCTCGAGGGCTATGGCTACACCTTC.

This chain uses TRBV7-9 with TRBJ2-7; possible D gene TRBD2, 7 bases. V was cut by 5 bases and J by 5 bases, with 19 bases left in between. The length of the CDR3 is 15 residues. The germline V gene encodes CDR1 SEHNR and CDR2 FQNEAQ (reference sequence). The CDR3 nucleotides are TGTGCCAGCAGCGGACTGGCGGGGGCCACGGACGAGCAGTACTTC. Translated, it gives CASSGLAGATDEQYF. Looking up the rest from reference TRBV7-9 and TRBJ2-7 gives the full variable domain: DTGVSQNPRHKITKRGQNVTFRCDPISEHNRLYWYRQTLGQGPEFLTYFQNEAQLEKSRLLSDRFSAERPKGSFSTLEIQRTEQGDSAMYLCASSGLAGATDEQYFGPGTRLTVT.

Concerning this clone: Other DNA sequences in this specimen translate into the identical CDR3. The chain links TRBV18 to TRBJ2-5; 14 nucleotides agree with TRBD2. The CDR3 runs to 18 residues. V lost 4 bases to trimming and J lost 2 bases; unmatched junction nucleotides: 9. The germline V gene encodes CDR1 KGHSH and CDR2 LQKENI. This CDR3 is CASSLGLAGGPGQETQYF. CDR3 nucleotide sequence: TGTGCCAGCTCACTCGGACTAGCGGGAGGTCCAGGGCAAGAGACCCAGTACTTC.

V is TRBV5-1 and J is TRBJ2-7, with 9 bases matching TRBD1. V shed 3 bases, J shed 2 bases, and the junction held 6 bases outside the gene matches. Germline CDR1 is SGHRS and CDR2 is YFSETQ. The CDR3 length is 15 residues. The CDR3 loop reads CASSSGQGAAYEQYF. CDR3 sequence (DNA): TGCGCCAGCAGCTCGGGACAGGGTGCCGCCTACGAGCAGTACTTC.

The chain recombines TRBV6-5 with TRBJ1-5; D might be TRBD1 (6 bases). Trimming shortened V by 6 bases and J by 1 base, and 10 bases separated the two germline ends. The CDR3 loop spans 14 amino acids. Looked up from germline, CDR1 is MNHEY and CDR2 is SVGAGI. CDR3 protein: CASRGASSNQPQHF. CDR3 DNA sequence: TGTGCCAGCAGGGGGGCTTCGAGCAATCAGCCCCAGCATTTT.

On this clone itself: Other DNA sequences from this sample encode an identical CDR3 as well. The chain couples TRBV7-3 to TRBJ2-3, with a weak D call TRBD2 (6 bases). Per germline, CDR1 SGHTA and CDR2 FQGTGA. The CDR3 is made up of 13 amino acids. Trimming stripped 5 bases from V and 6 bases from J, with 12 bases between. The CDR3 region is CASSPNGGDTQYF. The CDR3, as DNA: TGTGCCAGCAGCCCCAATGGGGGGGATACGCAGTATTTT.

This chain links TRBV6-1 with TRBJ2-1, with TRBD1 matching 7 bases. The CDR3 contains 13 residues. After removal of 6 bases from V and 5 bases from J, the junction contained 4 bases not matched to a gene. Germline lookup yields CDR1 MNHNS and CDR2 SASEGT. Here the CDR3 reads CASRGTVNNEQFF. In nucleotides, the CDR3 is TGTGCCAGCAGGGGGACAGTCAACAATGAGCAGTTCTTC.

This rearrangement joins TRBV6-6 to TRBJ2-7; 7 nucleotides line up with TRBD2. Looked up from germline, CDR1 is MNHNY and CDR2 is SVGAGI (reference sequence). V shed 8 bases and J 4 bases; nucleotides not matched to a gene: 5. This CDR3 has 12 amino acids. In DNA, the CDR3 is TGTGCCAGCGGATGGGGGGGGTACGAGCAGTACTTC. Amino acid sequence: CASGWGGYEQYF.

In DNA, the CDR3 is TGTGCCAGCAGATCACCTTTGACGAGCGGGACTGAAGCTTTCTTT. Translation: CASRSPLTSGTEAFF. V gene TRBV27 combines with J gene TRBJ1-1; D call uncertain. This CDR3 contains 15 residues. Trimming shortened V by 6 bases and J by 5 bases, and 19 bases separated the two germline ends. In germline, CDR1 is MNHEY, CDR2 SMNVEV (reference sequence).

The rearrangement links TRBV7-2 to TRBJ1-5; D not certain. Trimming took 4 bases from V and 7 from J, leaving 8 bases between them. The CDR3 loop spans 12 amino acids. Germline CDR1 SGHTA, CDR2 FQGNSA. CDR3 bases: TGTGCCAGCAGCTCCGAATGGCAGCCCCAGCATTTT. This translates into CASSSEWQPQHF.

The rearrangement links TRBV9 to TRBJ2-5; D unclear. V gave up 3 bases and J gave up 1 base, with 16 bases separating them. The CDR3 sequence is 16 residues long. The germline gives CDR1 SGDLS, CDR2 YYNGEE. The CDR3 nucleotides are TGTGCCAGCAGCGCCTCGCCCTCCCTTTCCCAAGAGACCCAGTACTTC. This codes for CASSASPSLSQETQYF.

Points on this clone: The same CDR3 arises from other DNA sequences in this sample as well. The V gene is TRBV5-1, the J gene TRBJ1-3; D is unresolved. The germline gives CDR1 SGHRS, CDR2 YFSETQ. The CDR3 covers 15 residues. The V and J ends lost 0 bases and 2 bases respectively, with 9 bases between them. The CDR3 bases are TGCGCCAGCAGCTTGGTTGCCGGAGCTGGAAACACCATATATTTT. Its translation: CASSLVAGAGNTIYF.

Here the CDR3 DNA reads TGTGCCAGCAGCCCCAGGGGGGGCTTACAAGAGACCCAGTACTTC. This encodes CASSPRGGLQETQYF. The genes are TRBV5-4 and TRBJ2-5; either TRBD1 or TRBD2 may fit D (7 bases each). Germline CDR1 is SGHNT and CDR2 is YYREEE (reference sequence). Between the trimmed V and J ends, which lost 4 bases and 2 bases, there was a span of 15 bases. The CDR3 contains 15 residues.

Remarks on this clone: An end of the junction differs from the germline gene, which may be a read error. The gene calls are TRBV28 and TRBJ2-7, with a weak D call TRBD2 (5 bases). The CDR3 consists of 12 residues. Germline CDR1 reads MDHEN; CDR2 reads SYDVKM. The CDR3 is CASSFIKRLKVF. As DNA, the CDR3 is TGTGCCAGCAGTTTCATCAAGCGGTTAAAGGTGTTC.

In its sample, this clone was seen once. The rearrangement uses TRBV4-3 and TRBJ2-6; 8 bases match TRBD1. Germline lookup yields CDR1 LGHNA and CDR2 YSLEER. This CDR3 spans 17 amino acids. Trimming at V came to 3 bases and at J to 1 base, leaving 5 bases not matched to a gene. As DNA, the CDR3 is TGCGCCAGCAGCCATGGACAGGGTGGTTCTGGGGCCAACGTCCTGACTTTC. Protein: CASSHGQGGSGANVLTF.

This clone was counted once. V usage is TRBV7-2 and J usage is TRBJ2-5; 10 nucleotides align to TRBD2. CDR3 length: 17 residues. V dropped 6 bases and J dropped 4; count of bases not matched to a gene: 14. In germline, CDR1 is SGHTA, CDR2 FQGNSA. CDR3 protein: CASSPSRGAGGLETQYF. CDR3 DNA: TGTGCCAGCAGTCCATCCAGAGGAGCGGGAGGGCTAGAGACCCAGTACTTC.

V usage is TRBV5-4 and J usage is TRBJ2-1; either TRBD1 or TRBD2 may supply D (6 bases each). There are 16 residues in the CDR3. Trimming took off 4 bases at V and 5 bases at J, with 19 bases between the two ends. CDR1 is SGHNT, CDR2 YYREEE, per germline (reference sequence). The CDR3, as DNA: TGTGCCAGCAGCGGCCGACTTGTGGGGGGCGACAATGAGCAGTTCTTC. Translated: CASSGRLVGGDNEQFF.

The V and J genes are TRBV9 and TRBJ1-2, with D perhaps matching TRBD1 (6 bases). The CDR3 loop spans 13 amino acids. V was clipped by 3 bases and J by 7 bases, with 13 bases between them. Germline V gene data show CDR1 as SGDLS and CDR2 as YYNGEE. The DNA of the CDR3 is TGTGCCAGCAGCGAAACAGGGATAGGTGGCTACACCTTC. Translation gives CASSETGIGGYTF.

As DNA, the CDR3 is TGTGCCAGCAGTGACGCCCCGCCCCAGTACTTC. Translation: CASSDAPPQYF. The chain has TRBV6-5 and TRBJ2-5, with unresolved D. Germline V gene data show CDR1 as MNHEY and CDR2 as SVGAGI. V lost 5 bases, J lost 9 bases, and 10 bases lay in between. CDR3 length: 11 amino acids.

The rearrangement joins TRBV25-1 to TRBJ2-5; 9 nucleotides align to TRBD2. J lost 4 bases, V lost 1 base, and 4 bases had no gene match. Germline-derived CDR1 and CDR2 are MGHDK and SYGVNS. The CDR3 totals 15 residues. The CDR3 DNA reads TGTGCCAGCAGTGAATTGGTTAGCGGGGGAGAGACCCAGTACTTC. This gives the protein CASSELVSGGETQYF.

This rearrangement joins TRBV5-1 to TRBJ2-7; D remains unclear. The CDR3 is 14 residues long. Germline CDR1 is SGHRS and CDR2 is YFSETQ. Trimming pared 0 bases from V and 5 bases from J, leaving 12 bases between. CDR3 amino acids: CASSLGNIGDEQYF. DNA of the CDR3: TGCGCCAGCAGCTTGGGTAACATTGGTGACGAGCAGTACTTC. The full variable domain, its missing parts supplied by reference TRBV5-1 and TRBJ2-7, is KAGVTQTPRYLIKTRGQQVTLSCSPISGHRSVSWYQQTPGQGLQFLFEYFSETQRNKGNFPGRFSGRQFSNSRSEMNVSTLELGDSALYLCASSLGNIGDEQYFGPGTRLTVT.

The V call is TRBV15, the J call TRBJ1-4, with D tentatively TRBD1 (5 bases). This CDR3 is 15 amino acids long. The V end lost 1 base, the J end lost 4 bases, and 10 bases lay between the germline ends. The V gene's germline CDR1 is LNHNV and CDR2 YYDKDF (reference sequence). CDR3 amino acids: CATSRAGGVNEKLFF. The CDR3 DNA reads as TGTGCCACCAGCAGAGCCGGGGGAGTTAATGAAAAACTGTTTTTT.